Each of the 21 T cell receptor beta chains below was sequenced from the same sample in a study of shared clonotypes between healthy human individuals. Method: immunoSEQ multiplex PCR; TCRdb's copy keeps in-frame clones and lacks some. The sample comprises over 75,000 clones, around 68% of which are singletons, and around half rests with the top ten. Input material: memory CD8+ T cells sorted from blood. Subset defined: CD45RO+ cells pooled with CCR7-negative TemRA cells. These receptors all come from a man aged 30 to 45 in good health.

As for this clone: This is likely an artifact of a read error, given a far larger clone one base away. Other DNA sequences in the sample encode the same CDR3. The chain joins TRBV28 to TRBJ1-5, with 8 positions matching TRBD1. This CDR3 has 15 residues. Per germline, CDR1 MDHEN and CDR2 SYDVKM. The CDR3 is CASSNRDRGNQPQHF. CDR3 DNA: TGTGCTAGCAGTAACCGTGACAGGGGAAATCAGCCCCAGCATTTT.

The V call is TRBV10-2, the J call TRBJ1-2, with 10 positions matching TRBD1. V lost 2 bases and J lost 6; bases outside the gene matches: 15. CDR3 length equals 18 residues. Per germline, CDR1 WSHSY and CDR2 SAAADI. CDR3 in DNA: TGCGCCAGCAGTGAGACCCAGACCGGGACAGGGGTTATTGATGGCTACACCTTC. This encodes CASSETQTGTGVIDGYTF.

CDR3 amino acids: CASSAGQFPYEQYF. The CDR3 DNA is TGTGCCAGCAGCGCCGGACAGTTCCCCTACGAGCAGTACTTC. The rearrangement links TRBV7-9 to TRBJ2-7; TRBD1 might be the D (6 bases). Germline V gives CDR1 SEHNR, CDR2 FQNEAQ (reference sequence). The CDR3 contains 14 residues. V shed 5 bases and J shed 2 bases, with 13 bases lying between them.

This clone was seen once. The chain carries TRBV5-1 and TRBJ2-3, with 9 bases that match TRBD1. J gave up 0 bases and V 4 bases, and 3 bases lay outside the gene matches. The CDR3 covers 15 residues. CDR1 is SGHRS, CDR2 YFSETQ, per germline. The CDR3, as DNA: TGCGCCAGCAGCACACAGGGGGCAAGCACAGATACGCAGTATTTT. Its protein product is CASSTQGASTDTQYF. The whole variable domain, remainder taken from reference TRBV5-1 and TRBJ2-3, is KAGVTQTPRYLIKTRGQQVTLSCSPISGHRSVSWYQQTPGQGLQFLFEYFSETQRNKGNFPGRFSGRQFSNSRSEMNVSTLELGDSALYLCASSTQGASTDTQYFGPGTRLTVL.

This sequence joins TRBV5-1 and TRBJ2-3, with D unclear. CDR3 size: 12 residues. Germline assignment: CDR1 SGHRS and CDR2 YFSETQ. V was trimmed by 4 bases and J by 2 bases, leaving 5 bases between them. The CDR3 DNA is TGCGCCAGCAGCCAGACCACAGATACGCAGTATTTT. Residues: CASSQTTDTQYF.

This chain's CDR3 is CASSQVGTDYEQYF. For the CDR3, the DNA is TGCGCCAGCAGCCAAGTTGGGACAGACTACGAGCAGTACTTC. V usage is TRBV4-1 and J usage is TRBJ2-7; 7 nucleotides agree with TRBD1. The germline V gene has CDR1 MGHRA and CDR2 YSYEKL. The CDR3 covers 14 residues. Unmatched junction bases numbered 3, after V lost 1 base and J lost 3 bases.

The chain has TRBV15 and TRBJ2-2; tentatively, D is TRBD1 (5 bases). Germline loops: CDR1 LNHNV, CDR2 YYDKDF (reference sequence). The CDR3 is made up of 14 amino acids. With 1 base removed from V and 8 bases from J, the gap between germline ends came to 11 bases. The CDR3 sequence is CATSRVQGSGELFF. DNA for the CDR3: TGTGCCACCAGCAGAGTCCAGGGTTCTGGGGAGCTGTTTTTT.

J is TRBJ2-7 and V is TRBV27; D could derive from TRBD1 or TRBD2 (5 bases each). Between the trimmed V and J ends, which lost 5 bases and 1 base, there was a span of 12 bases. Germline V lookup: CDR1 MNHEY, CDR2 SMNVEV (reference sequence). This CDR3 has 14 residues. The CDR3: CASSPGTTSYEQYF. The CDR3 DNA is TGTGCCAGCAGTCCCGGGACCACTTCCTACGAGCAGTACTTC.

This clone was seen a few times. The chain is built from TRBV7-2 and TRBJ2-7; D unresolved. Germline V gene sequence: CDR1 SGHTA, CDR2 FQGNSA. Between the trimmed V and J ends, which lost 4 bases and 0 bases, there was a span of 10 bases. The CDR3 is 14 amino acids. As DNA, the CDR3 is TGTGCCAGCAGCTCCCTCCCTACCTCCTACGAGCAGTACTTC. It specifies CASSSLPTSYEQYF.

V gene TRBV27 combines with J gene TRBJ2-1; tentative D call: TRBD2 (5 bases). V was cut by 5 bases and J by 2 bases, with 19 bases left in between. The CDR3 loop spans 17 amino acids. From germline, CDR1 is MNHEY and CDR2 SMNVEV (reference sequence). The CDR3 sequence: CASSALGVGVPYNEQFF. CDR3 in DNA: TGTGCCAGCAGTGCACTCGGGGTGGGAGTCCCCTACAATGAGCAGTTCTTC.

This clone was counted many times. V gene TRBV9 combines with J gene TRBJ2-3, with TRBD1 matching 8 bases. Germline V gene lookup returns CDR1 SGDLS and CDR2 YYNGEE. The CDR3 spans 16 residues. V trimming: 3 bases; J trimming: 3 bases; junction bases outside the gene matches: 9. The CDR3 region is CASSARLGQGTDTQYF. The CDR3 bases are TGTGCCAGCAGCGCCCGACTCGGACAGGGAACAGATACGCAGTATTTT. Supplemented by reference TRBV9 and TRBJ2-3, the full variable domain reads DSGVTQTPKHLITATGQRVTLRCSPRSGDLSVYWYQQSLDQGLQFLIQYYNGEERAKGNILERFSAQQFPDLHSELNLSSLELGDSALYFCASSARLGQGTDTQYFGPGTRLTVL.

V and J are TRBV27 and TRBJ1-1, with D perhaps matching TRBD1 (5 bases). From germline, CDR1 is MNHEY and CDR2 SMNVEV (reference sequence). CDR3 length equals 13 residues. V lost 10 bases to trimming and J lost 5 bases, with 17 bases between them. In nucleotides, the CDR3 is TGTGCCATCGCGACGGCTCGGGGGACTGAAGCTTTCTTT. This translates into CAIATARGTEAFF.

Only a few counts were recorded for this clone. The chain joins TRBV6-1 to TRBJ2-6, with a weak D call TRBD2 (6 bases). Germline lookup yields CDR1 MNHNS and CDR2 SASEGT. V gave up 6 bases and J gave up 4 bases, with 13 bases separating them. CDR3 size: 15 residues. The CDR3 loop is CASSSGRSGANVLTF. The CDR3 DNA sequence: TGTGCCAGCAGCAGCGGGCGGTCAGGGGCCAACGTCCTGACTTTC.

J is TRBJ2-5 and V is TRBV4-1, with 13 bases lining up with TRBD2. With 6 bases clipped from V and 4 bases from J, the junction kept 11 bases outside the gene matches. Per germline, CDR1 MGHRA and CDR2 YSYEKL. This CDR3 is built from 17 residues. The CDR3 reads CASSPIEGLAGRETQYF. The CDR3 DNA sequence: TGCGCCAGCAGTCCTATCGAGGGACTAGCGGGAAGAGAGACCCAGTACTTC.

The chain is built from TRBV13 and TRBJ2-7; TRBD2 might be the D (7 bases). The CDR3 is 16 residues long. The ends were cut back, 0 bases at V and 9 bases at J, with 21 bases in the middle. Germline V gives CDR1 PRHDT, CDR2 FYEKMQ (reference sequence). The CDR3 DNA follows: TGTGCCAGCAGCTTAGGCTCCGATCTATCAGGGGAGGGGCAGTACTTC. Translation: CASSLGSDLSGEGQYF.

This chain connects TRBV28 to TRBJ1-5; no clear D gene. Germline V gene lookup returns CDR1 MDHEN and CDR2 SYDVKM. The CDR3 runs 14 residues. Trimming cost V 7 bases and J 2 bases, with 12 bases left between them. The CDR3, as DNA: TGTGCCAGCACCATTTTAAAGGGCAATCAGCCCCAGCATTTT. This codes for CASTILKGNQPQHF.

V gene TRBV6-5 combines with J gene TRBJ2-6; D is unclear. Per germline, CDR1 MNHEY and CDR2 SVGAGI. The germline V and J ends were trimmed by 5 bases and 0 bases, with 5 bases remaining between them. This CDR3 has 14 amino acids. The CDR3 region has the DNA TGTGCCAGCAGTGAGTACTCTGGGGCCAACGTCCTGACTTTC. Encoded protein: CASSEYSGANVLTF.

V and J are TRBV4-2 and TRBJ2-7; TRBD2 is a possible D gene (5 bases). The CDR3 runs to 15 residues. V lost 4 bases, J lost 2 bases, and 15 bases lay in between. CDR1 is LGHNA, CDR2 YNFKEQ, per germline. This chain's CDR3 is CASSRIGPEAYEQYF. The CDR3 DNA is TGTGCCAGCAGCCGAATCGGACCGGAGGCCTACGAGCAGTACTTC.

CDR3 DNA: TGTGCCAGCAGCCCAAGGCAGGGACTAGCGGGAGGGGATGAGCAGTTCTTC. It translates to CASSPRQGLAGGDEQFF. The chain carries TRBV11-3 and TRBJ2-1, with TRBD2 identical over 16 bases. Germline CDR1 is SGHNT and CDR2 is YENEEA. V lost 5 bases and J lost 8; bases outside the gene matches: 9. This CDR3 has 17 residues.

The rearrangement uses TRBV11-2 and TRBJ2-1; 8 bases align to TRBD2. V gave up 3 bases and J gave up 12 bases; unmatched junction bases: 4. Germline loops: CDR1 SGHAT, CDR2 FQNNGV. This CDR3 spans 12 amino acids. The CDR3 loop is CASSFGLASQFF. The CDR3 DNA follows: TGTGCCAGCAGCTTCGGACTAGCTTCGCAGTTCTTC.

This clone was counted between two and nine times. The chain has TRBV28 and TRBJ2-2; no definite D call. Per germline, CDR1 MDHEN and CDR2 SYDVKM. V gave up 3 bases and J gave up 9 bases, with 8 bases separating them. This CDR3 has 12 amino acids. CDR3 in amino acids: CASSLRYRELFF. CDR3 bases: TGTGCCAGCAGTTTGCGTTACAGGGAGCTGTTTTTT.